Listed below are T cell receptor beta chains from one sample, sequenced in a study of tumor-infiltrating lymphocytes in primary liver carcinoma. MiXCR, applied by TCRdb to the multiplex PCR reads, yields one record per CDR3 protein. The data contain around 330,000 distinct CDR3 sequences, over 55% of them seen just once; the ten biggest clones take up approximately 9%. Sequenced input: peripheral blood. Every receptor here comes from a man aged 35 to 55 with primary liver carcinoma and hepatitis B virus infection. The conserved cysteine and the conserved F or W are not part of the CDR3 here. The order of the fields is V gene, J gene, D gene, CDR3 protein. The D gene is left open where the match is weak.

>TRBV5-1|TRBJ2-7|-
ASSPGAMGLYEQY
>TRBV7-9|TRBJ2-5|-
ADSQEGETQY
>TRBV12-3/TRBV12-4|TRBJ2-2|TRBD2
ASRAGTSQVLELF
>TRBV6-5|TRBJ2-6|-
ASSFQATSGANVLT
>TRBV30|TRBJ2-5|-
AWSPQEETQY
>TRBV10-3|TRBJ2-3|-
ATLRTDTQY
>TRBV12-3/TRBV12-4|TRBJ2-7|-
DSSPAGGDYEQY
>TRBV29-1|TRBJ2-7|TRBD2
SVELMTREGSYKQY
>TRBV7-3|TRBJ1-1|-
ASSLTGDPNTEAF
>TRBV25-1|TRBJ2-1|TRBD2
ASRGRDYYNEQF
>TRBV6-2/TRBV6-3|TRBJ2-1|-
ASQRPHTQKQF
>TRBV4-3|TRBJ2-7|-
ANSQDRATYYEQY
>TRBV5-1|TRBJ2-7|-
ASSLATGTPNYEQY
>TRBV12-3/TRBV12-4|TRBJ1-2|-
ASSSWDRGDYS
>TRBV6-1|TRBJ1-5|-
ASSGRGHQPQH
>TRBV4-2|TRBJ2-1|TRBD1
ANSWTSGQLNNEQF
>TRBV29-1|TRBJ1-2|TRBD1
SARQGPTNYGYT
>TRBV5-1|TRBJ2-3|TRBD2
ASSDQRTSGRTDTQY
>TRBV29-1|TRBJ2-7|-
SVQTGLYEQY
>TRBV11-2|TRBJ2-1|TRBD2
ASRQSSGKSYNERF
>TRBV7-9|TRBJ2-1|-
ASSVAGGGKQF
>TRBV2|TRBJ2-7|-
ASSEEGGDYEQY
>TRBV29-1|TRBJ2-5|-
SVAGTQETLY
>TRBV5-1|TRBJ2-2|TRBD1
ASSPNRDRANTGELF
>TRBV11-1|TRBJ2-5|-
ANSLENQETQY
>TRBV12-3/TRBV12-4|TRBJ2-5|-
ASSLAGPGETQY
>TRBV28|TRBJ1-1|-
ASSLGGDFRTEAF
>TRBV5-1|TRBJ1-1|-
ASSLSTGAGTEAF
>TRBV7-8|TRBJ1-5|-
ARSLVDSNQPQH
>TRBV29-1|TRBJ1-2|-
SDKPRGRNCGYT
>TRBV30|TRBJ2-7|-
AWSVGSYEQY
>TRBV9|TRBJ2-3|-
ASSVEGDTQY
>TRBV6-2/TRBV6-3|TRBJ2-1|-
ASRRAGHGVCNEQF
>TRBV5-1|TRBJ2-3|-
ARSLAKSTDTQY
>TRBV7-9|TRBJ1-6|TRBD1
TSSLDARGNSPLH
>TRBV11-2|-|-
ASSLSSLGHEQY
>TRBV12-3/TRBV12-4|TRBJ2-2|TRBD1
ASSLQGRPPITGELF
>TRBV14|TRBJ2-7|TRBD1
ASSPRTGRNEQY